This is a list of T cell receptor beta chains from one sample in a study of PD-1 blockade in classical Hodgkin lymphoma. TCRdb keeps only in-frame clones here, not all; method: immunoSEQ multiplex PCR. The data contain tens of thousands of clones, about three quarters of them seen just once; the ten biggest clones take up less than 15%. Source: peripheral blood mononuclear cells (PBMCs), taken before the fourth cycle of nivolumab. The source of these receptors is a human donor with classical Hodgkin lymphoma. Both conserved end residues are part of each CDR3. The D gene is left open where the match is weak. Some rows mark clone size as missing; the rest say once, few, many or name a class of expanded clone.

d_gene	abundance	v_gene	j_gene	CDR3nt	CDR3aa
.	.	TRBV6-5	TRBJ2-2	TGTGCCAGCAGTCCAGGGGACTTGGATACCGGGGAGCTGTTTTTT	CASSPGDLDTGELFF
.	.	TRBV15	TRBJ1-2	TGTGCCACCAGTAGGGACTTAGAAAGGGGTGGCTACACCTTC	CATSRDLERGGYTF
TRBD1	.	TRBV27	TRBJ2-2	TGTGCCAGCAGTCAAACAGGGGGCACGAACACCGGGGAGCTGTTTTTT	CASSQTGGTNTGELFF
TRBD1	.	TRBV28	TRBJ1-4	TGTGCCAGCGGGGGACAGGGAAGTGAAAAACTGTTTTTT	CASGGQGSEKLFF
TRBD2	.	TRBV4-1	TRBJ2-3	TGCGCCAGCAGCCACGAGGGGCGGGAGGGCCGAGCAGATACGCAGTATTTT	CASSHEGREGRADTQYF
.	.	TRBV4-1	TRBJ1-2	TGCGCCAGCAGCCAAGAAATGCCCTCTGACTATGGCTACACCTTC	CASSQEMPSDYGYTF
.	.	TRBV9	TRBJ2-3	TGTGCCAGCAGTACCCCCTGGGACACAGATACGCAGTATTTT	CASSTPWDTDTQYF
TRBD1	once	TRBV28	TRBJ1-5	TGTGCCAGCAGTTTCCGACTCAGGGGGGCCAATCAGCCCCAGCATTTT	CASSFRLRGANQPQHF
.	.	TRBV15	TRBJ2-3	TGTGCCACCAGTAAGGGGACTCTGAAAGGAGATACGCAGTATTTT	CATSKGTLKGDTQYF
.	.	TRBV18	TRBJ2-2	TGTGCCAGCTCACCACGGACTAACACCGGGGAGCTGTTTTTT	CASSPRTNTGELFF
TRBD2	.	TRBV27	TRBJ2-3	TGTGCCAGCAATCAGGGACTAGCGGCAGATACGCAGTATTTT	CASNQGLAADTQYF
.	.	TRBV11-3	TRBJ1-1	TGTGCCAGCAGCTTAGGGGATCGGAGAGCTTTCTTT	CASSLGDRRAFF